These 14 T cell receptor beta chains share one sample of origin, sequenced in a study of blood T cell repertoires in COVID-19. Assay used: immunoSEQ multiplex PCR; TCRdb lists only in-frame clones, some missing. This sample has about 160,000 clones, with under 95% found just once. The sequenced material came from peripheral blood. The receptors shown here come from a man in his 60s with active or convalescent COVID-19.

CDR3 in amino acids: CASSSGMNTGELFF. Here the CDR3 DNA reads TGTGCCAGTAGTTCGGGAATGAACACCGGGGAGCTGTTTTTT. The rearrangement links TRBV19 to TRBJ2-2, with a possible D match to TRBD2 (5 bases). CDR1 and CDR2 from the germline V gene are LNHDA and SQIVND (reference sequence). CDR3 length: 14 amino acids. V was shortened by 5 bases and J by 1 base, with 8 bases between the two germline ends. Variable domain in full (rest from reference TRBV19 and TRBJ2-2): DGGITQSPKYLFRKEGQNVTLSCEQNLNHDAMYWYRQDPGQGLRLIYYSQIVNDFQKGDIAEGYSVSREKKESFPLTVTSAQKNPTAFYLCASSSGMNTGELFFGEGSRLTVL.

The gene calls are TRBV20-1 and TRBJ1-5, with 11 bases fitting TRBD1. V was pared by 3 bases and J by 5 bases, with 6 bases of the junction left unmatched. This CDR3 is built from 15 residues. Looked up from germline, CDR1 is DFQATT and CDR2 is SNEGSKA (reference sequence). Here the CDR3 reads CSASPGQGEHQPQHF. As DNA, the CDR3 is TGCAGTGCTAGTCCGGGACAGGGGGAACATCAGCCCCAGCATTTT.

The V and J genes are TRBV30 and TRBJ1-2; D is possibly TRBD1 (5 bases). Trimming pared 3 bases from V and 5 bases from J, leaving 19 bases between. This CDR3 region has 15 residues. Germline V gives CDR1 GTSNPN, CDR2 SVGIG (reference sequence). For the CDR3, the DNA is TGTGCCTGGAGCACGGAGGGGAGAGGGACTTATGGCTACACCTTC. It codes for CAWSTEGRGTYGYTF. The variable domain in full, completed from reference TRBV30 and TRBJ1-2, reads SQTIHQWPATLVQPVGSPLSLECTVEGTSNPNLYWYRQAAGRGLQLLFYSVGIGQISSEVPQNLSASRPQDRQFILSSKKLLLSDSGFYLCAWSTEGRGTYGYTFGSGTRLTVV.

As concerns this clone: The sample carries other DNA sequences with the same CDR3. The CDR3 DNA sequence: TGTGCCAGCACCTTGGACAGTTATGGCTACACCTTC. Translation gives CASTLDSYGYTF. The chain uses TRBV12-3 or TRBV12-4 and TRBJ1-2, with D perhaps TRBD1 (6 bases). This CDR3 is 12 amino acids long. The V and J ends lost 7 bases and 5 bases respectively, with 11 bases between them.

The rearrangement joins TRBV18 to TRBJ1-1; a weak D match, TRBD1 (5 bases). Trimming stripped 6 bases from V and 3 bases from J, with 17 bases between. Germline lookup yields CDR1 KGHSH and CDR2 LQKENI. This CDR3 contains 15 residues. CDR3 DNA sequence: TGTGCCAGCTCCGAAGGCCCCGGGGGTGACACTGAAGCTTTCTTT. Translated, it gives CASSEGPGGDTEAFF.

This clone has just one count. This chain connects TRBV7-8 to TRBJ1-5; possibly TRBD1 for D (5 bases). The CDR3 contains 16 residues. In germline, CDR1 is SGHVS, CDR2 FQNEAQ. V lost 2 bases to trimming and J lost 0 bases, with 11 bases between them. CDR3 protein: CASSLQGLYSNQPQHF. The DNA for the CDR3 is TGTGCCAGCAGCTTACAGGGTCTTTATAGCAATCAGCCCCAGCATTTT.

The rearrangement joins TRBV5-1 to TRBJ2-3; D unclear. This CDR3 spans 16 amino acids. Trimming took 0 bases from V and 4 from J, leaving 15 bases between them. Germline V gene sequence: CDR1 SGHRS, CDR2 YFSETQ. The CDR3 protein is CASSLASSSAADTQYF. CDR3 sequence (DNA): TGCGCCAGCAGCTTGGCAAGTTCCTCGGCGGCAGATACGCAGTATTTT.

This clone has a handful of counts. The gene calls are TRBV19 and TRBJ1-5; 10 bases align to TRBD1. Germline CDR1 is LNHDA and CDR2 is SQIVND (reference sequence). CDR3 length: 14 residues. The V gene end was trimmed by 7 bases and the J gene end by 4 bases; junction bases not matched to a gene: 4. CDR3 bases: TGTGCCAGTATGACAGGGGGCTTTAATCAGCCCCAGCATTTT. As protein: CASMTGGFNQPQHF.

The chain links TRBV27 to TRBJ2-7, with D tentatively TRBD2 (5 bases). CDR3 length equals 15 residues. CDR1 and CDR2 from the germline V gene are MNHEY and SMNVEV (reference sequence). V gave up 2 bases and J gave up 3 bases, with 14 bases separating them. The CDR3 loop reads CASSLRGSEVYEQYF. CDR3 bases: TGTGCCAGCAGTTTAAGAGGGTCGGAGGTCTACGAGCAGTACTTC.

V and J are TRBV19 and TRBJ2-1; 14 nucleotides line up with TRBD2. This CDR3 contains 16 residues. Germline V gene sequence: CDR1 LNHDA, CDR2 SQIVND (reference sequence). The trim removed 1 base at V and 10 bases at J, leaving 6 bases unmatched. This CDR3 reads CASSIGLAGGRVEQFF. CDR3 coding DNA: TGTGCCAGTAGTATAGGACTAGCGGGAGGGCGAGTGGAGCAGTTCTTC.

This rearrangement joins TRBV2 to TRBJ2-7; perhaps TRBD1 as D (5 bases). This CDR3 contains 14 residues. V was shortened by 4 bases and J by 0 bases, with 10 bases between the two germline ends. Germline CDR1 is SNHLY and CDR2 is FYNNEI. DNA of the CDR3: TGTGCCAGCAGTGTTGGGGCGTACTCCTACGAGCAGTACTTC. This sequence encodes CASSVGAYSYEQYF.

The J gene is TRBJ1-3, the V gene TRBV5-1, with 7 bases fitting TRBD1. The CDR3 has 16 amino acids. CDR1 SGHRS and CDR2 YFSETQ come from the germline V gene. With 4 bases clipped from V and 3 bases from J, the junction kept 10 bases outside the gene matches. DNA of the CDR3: TGCGCCAGCAGCCCAGGGGGACAGAGCATTGGAAACACCATATATTTT. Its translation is CASSPGGQSIGNTIYF. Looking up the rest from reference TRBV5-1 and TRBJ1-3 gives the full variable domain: KAGVTQTPRYLIKTRGQQVTLSCSPISGHRSVSWYQQTPGQGLQFLFEYFSETQRNKGNFPGRFSGRQFSNSRSEMNVSTLELGDSALYLCASSPGGQSIGNTIYFGEGSWLTVV.

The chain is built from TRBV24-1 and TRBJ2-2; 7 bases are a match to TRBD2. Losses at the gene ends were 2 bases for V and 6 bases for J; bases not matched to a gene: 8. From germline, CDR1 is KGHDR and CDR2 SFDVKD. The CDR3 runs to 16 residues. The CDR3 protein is CATSDSGGRLSGELFF. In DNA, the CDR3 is TGTGCCACCAGTGATTCGGGGGGAAGGTTATCCGGGGAGCTGTTTTTT.

For the CDR3, the DNA is TGCAGTGCTAGTACCCAGGGGAGAACCTACGAGCAGTACTTC. Amino acid sequence: CSASTQGRTYEQYF. This chain joins TRBV20-1 and TRBJ2-7, with D possibly matching TRBD1 (6 bases). Germline lookup yields CDR1 DFQATT and CDR2 SNEGSKA (reference sequence). Trimming left V 3 bases short and J 2 bases short, with 14 bases between. The CDR3 contains 14 residues.